The 13 T cell receptor beta chains presented below share a single source sample, sequenced in a study of T-cell reconstitution after alpha-beta-depleted transplantation in children. The TCRbeta library was prepared with unique molecular identifiers. TCRdb reprocessed the PCR reads with MiXCR, giving one entry per CDR3 protein. The sample includes fewer than 1 million distinct CDR3 sequences, under 20% of them seen just once. The sample consisted of PBMCs, mostly from graft donor cells, taken 360 days after TCRalphabeta/CD19-depleted stem cell transplant. Receptors originate from a male patient between 5 and 17 years old who had a stem cell transplant for acute lymphoblastic leukemia, so the T cells may come from the graft donor.

The V and J genes are TRBV5-1 and TRBJ2-4; the D gene is possibly TRBD2 (5 bases). V was pared by 4 bases and J by 8 bases, with 16 bases between. The CDR3 is 14 residues long. CDR1 and CDR2 (germline): SGHRS, YFSETQ. DNA of the CDR3: TGCGCCAGCAGCCACAAGACTATTGGGGACATTCAGTACTTC. Translation: CASSHKTIGDIQYF.

There are many counts of this clonotype. The chain links TRBV29-1 to TRBJ2-7; the match to TRBD1 covers 8 bases. The trim removed 6 bases at V and 2 bases at J, leaving 6 bases unmatched. The CDR3 consists of 13 residues. Germline CDR1 SQVTM, CDR2 ANQGSEA. The CDR3, as DNA: TGCAGCGTCACCGGGACAGGCACCTACGAGCAGTACTTC. It encodes CSVTGTGTYEQYF.

The chain is built from TRBV24-1 and TRBJ2-1, with 8 bases identical to TRBD1. The CDR3 length is 18 residues. After removal of 3 bases from V and 2 bases from J, the junction contained 11 bases not matched to a gene. CDR1 and CDR2 (germline): KGHDR, SFDVKD. CDR3 sequence (DNA): TGTGCCACCAGTGATGTACTAGGACAGGGTCCAGCCTACAATGAGCAGTTCTTC. This sequence encodes CATSDVLGQGPAYNEQFF.

This clonotype was detected ten times or more. The chain links TRBV7-8 to TRBJ2-7; TRBD2 matches 7 bases. Germline CDR1 SGHVS, CDR2 FQNEAQ. This CDR3 region has 15 residues. Trimming at V came to 6 bases and at J to 2 bases, leaving 10 bases not matched to a gene. The CDR3 reads CASRRSGEGTYEQYF. The CDR3 DNA is TGTGCCAGCAGGCGGAGTGGGGAGGGGACCTACGAGCAGTACTTC. Drawing the rest from reference TRBV7-8 and TRBJ2-7, the complete variable domain is GAGVSQSPRYKVAKRGQDVALRCDPISGHVSLFWYQQALGQGPEFLTYFQNEAQLDKSGLPSDRFFAERPEGSVSTLKIQRTQQEDSAVYLCASRRSGEGTYEQYFGPGTRLTVT.

This clonotype has a handful of counts. The chain recombines TRBV20-1 with TRBJ2-7; D ambiguous. This CDR3 is built from 11 residues. The V gene lost 6 bases and the J gene lost 3 bases, with 9 bases spanning the gap. From germline, CDR1 is DFQATT and CDR2 SNEGSKA (reference sequence). The CDR3: CSALLNYEQYF. The CDR3 DNA reads as TGCAGTGCCCTCTTGAACTACGAGCAGTACTTC.

This clonotype was picked up many times. V usage is TRBV7-9 and J usage is TRBJ2-7; 9 bases fit TRBD1. Trimming cost V 4 bases and J 0 bases; bases outside gene matches: 7. The CDR3 spans 16 residues. Germline V CDR1 and CDR2: SEHNR, FQNEAQ (reference sequence). This CDR3 is CASSSIWTGDSYEQYF. The CDR3 nucleotides are TGTGCCAGCAGCTCTATCTGGACAGGGGACTCCTACGAGCAGTACTTC.

This clonotype has a handful of counts. The chain couples TRBV20-1 to TRBJ2-1; tentatively, D is TRBD2 (6 bases). This CDR3 contains 15 residues. V lost 2 bases and J 1 base, leaving 12 bases between the germline ends. Germline V gives CDR1 DFQATT, CDR2 SNEGSKA (reference sequence). CDR3 loop: CSARRVSGSYNEQFF. The DNA for the CDR3 is TGCAGTGCTAGAAGGGTCAGCGGGTCCTACAATGAGCAGTTCTTC.

This clonotype has at least ten counts. The gene calls are TRBV20-1 and TRBJ2-3; 9 nucleotides agree with TRBD2. The J segment lost 3 bases and the V segment lost 6 bases, leaving 4 bases of the junction unmatched. The CDR3 loop spans 13 amino acids. CDR1 DFQATT and CDR2 SNEGSKA come from the germline V gene (reference sequence). CDR3 in DNA: TGCAGTGCCGGGCTAGCGGGAACAGATACGCAGTATTTT. This sequence encodes CSAGLAGTDTQYF.

J is TRBJ2-3 and V is TRBV5-1, with 11 bases lining up with TRBD2. The CDR3 is 15 residues long. With V trimmed by 0 bases and J by 6 bases, 3 bases remained unmatched. Germline CDR1 SGHRS, CDR2 YFSETQ. This chain's CDR3 is CASSLELAGGDTQYF. In DNA, the CDR3 is TGCGCCAGCAGCTTGGAGCTAGCGGGAGGCGATACGCAGTATTTT.

This clonotype was seen at least ten times. J is TRBJ2-7 and V is TRBV5-6, with D perhaps TRBD2 (6 bases). The ends were cut back, 0 bases at V and 2 bases at J, with 24 bases in the middle. Germline lookup yields CDR1 SGHDT and CDR2 YYEEEE. CDR3 length: 19 amino acids. The chain's CDR3 is CASSLEGGSGLTIAYEQYF. In DNA, the CDR3 is TGTGCCAGCAGCTTGGAAGGTGGATCGGGACTTACCATTGCCTACGAGCAGTACTTC. Using reference TRBV5-6 and TRBJ2-7 for the parts outside the CDR3, the full variable domain is DAGVTQSPTHLIKTRGQQVTLRCSPKSGHDTVSWYQQALGQGPQFIFQYYEEEERQRGNFPDRFSGHQFPNYSSELNVNALLLGDSALYLCASSLEGGSGLTIAYEQYFGPGTRLTVT.

As concerns this clonotype: Given a much more abundant clone one base away, this may be a read error. The genes are TRBV27 and TRBJ2-2; no reliable D call. This CDR3 is built from 12 residues. From germline, CDR1 is MNHEY and CDR2 SMNVEV (reference sequence). The V end was cut by 3 bases, the J end by 7 bases, with 6 bases between. The CDR3 sequence: CASSFLIGELFF. The CDR3 DNA reads TGTGCCAGCAGTTTCTTAATCGGGGAGCTGTTTTTT.

The DNA for the CDR3 is TGTGCCAGCAGTCCCGGACAGCTTACTTCCTACGAGCAGTACTTC. Translated: CASSPGQLTSYEQYF. The V and J genes are TRBV6-1 and TRBJ2-7; perhaps TRBD1 as D (6 bases). V shed 5 bases and J shed 1 base, with 15 bases lying between them. From germline, CDR1 is MNHNS and CDR2 SASEGT. This CDR3 comprises 15 residues.

The J gene is TRBJ2-2, the V gene TRBV9; possibly TRBD1 or TRBD2 for D (5 bases each). This CDR3 has 15 amino acids. With 1 base removed from V and 0 bases from J, the gap between germline ends came to 7 bases. Germline assignment: CDR1 SGDLS and CDR2 YYNGEE. Here the CDR3 reads CASSVRGSNTGELFF. The DNA of the CDR3 is TGTGCCAGCAGCGTACGGGGCTCGAACACCGGGGAGCTGTTTTTT. Together with reference TRBV9 and TRBJ2-2, the CDR3 gives the full variable domain: DSGVTQTPKHLITATGQRVTLRCSPRSGDLSVYWYQQSLDQGLQFLIQYYNGEERAKGNILERFSAQQFPDLHSELNLSSLELGDSALYFCASSVRGSNTGELFFGEGSRLTVL.